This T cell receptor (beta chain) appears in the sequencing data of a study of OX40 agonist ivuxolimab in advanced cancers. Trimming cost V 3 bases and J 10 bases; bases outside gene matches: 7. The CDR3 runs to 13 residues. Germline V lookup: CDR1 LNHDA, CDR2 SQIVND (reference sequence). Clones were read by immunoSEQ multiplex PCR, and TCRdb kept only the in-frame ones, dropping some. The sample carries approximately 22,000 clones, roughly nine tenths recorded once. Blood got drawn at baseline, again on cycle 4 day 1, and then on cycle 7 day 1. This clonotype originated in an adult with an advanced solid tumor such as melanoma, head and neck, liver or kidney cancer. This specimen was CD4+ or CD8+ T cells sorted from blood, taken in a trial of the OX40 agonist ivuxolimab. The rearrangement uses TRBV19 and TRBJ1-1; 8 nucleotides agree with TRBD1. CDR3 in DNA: TGTGCCAGTAGTATGGGGACAGGCCACCCAGCTTTCTTT. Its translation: CASSMGTGHPAFF.